Sequencing of this T cell receptor beta chain was carried out in a study of regulatory T cells in long-lasting Graves disease (dated by TCRdb to the early 2020s). Regarding the complete study: In the newly diagnosed Graves' disease group, patients had been taking antithyroid drugs for less than 3 months. This study used TCR sequencing and RNA sequencing of peripheral blood to compare persistent Graves' disease patients against newly diagnosed Graves' disease patients. The study was registered as a clinical trial and conducted in China. A total of roughly 35 samples underwent TCR sequencing: around 13 from persistent and roughly 20 from newly diagnosed Graves' disease patients.

What the time point label conveys for this sample: newly diagnosed GD, antithyroid drugs for less than 3 months. For both TCR sequencing and RNA sequencing, RNA was extracted from PBMCs in TRIzol. The diagnosis of Graves' disease followed American Thyroid Association guidelines. Patients for the study were recruited at an endocrinology department in Xi'an, China. Each patient gave 7 to 9.5 milliliters of peripheral blood, collected in an EDTA anticoagulant tube. PBMCs were isolated by Ficoll Paque Plus density gradient separation without further T cell sorting. An Agilent 2100 Bioanalyzer and agarose gel were used to assess RNA quality, and a NanoDrop 2000 was used to measure RNA concentration. In the germline V gene, CDR1 corresponds to KGHSH and CDR2 to LQKENI. The CDR3, from cysteine to phenylalanine, totals 16 residues. Left in the record is the CDR3 DNA by itself, 48 bases read in frame from the first base. V is pruned by 0 bases and J by 4 bases, leaving 4 bases of the junction without a gene match.

What the authors observed across the whole study: Lower TCR Shannon entropy and fewer highly expanded clones were observed in persistent Graves' disease patients than in newly diagnosed patients, which suggested clonal expansion. The authors acknowledged the small sample size as a limitation that may reduce accuracy. Only peripheral blood was studied, because thyroid tissue, the primary lesion, was inaccessible. Persistent patients shared more public clonotypes among themselves (around 2,500) than newly diagnosed patients did (about 970). Sequencing and analysis were limited to the TCR beta chain. TRBV28, TRBJ1-2 and TRBJ2-5 were preferentially used in persistent disease, while TRBV20-1 and TRBJ2-1 were favored in newly diagnosed disease.

This clonotype was seen many times. Its antigen has not been determined. Per-nucleotide qualities are absent, and no much larger clonotype sits a single base away. Receptor libraries were prepared by multiplex PCR. The listed sequencing device is Illumina HiSeq 4000. iRepertoire HTBI primers and Arm-PCR amplification of CDR3 regions were used to construct TCR beta libraries. Gel purification was performed on PCR products prior to sequencing. Per the original workflow: Gene usage analysis of CDR3 amino acid clonotypes used the 50 to 70 TRBV and more than 13 TRBJ segments found across samples. COPE and FqMerger were used to merge filtered high-quality paired reads into contigs. BLAST was used to align contigs to IMGT TRBV, TRBD and TRBJ reference genes, and CDR3 was defined according to IMGT. Highly expanded clones were defined as clonotypes with a frequency above 0.1%. Shannon entropy served as the measure of repertoire diversity, while the Gini coefficient captured V-J evenness. A clonotype found in more than one individual was treated as public. The public reads were reanalyzed by TCRdb: fastp trimming at Q25, MiXCR alignment, in-frame beta chains only. For every CDR3 protein sequence, its rows merge into one entry that carries the most common genes and DNA. TCRdb, not the authors, supplied the V and J calls. This sample lists fewer than 500,000 distinct CDR3 sequences; 16% were detected once. 9.5% to 15% of the sample is in the top ten clones.

These data also formed part of another study, on T cells in Graves' hyperthyroidism and ophthalmopathy. The second study's paper adds: Graves' hyperthyroidism was defined as stable when no progression to ophthalmopathy occurred over 18 months of follow-up. Hyperthyroidism patients were newly diagnosed, with disease duration under 2 months, and aged 18 to 65 years. Patients with uncontrolled infections, other autoimmune diseases, pregnancy or lactation were excluded. Diagnoses were based on clinical symptoms, serum thyroxine and TRAb, thyroid ultrasound and orbital computed tomography. A first-round RT-PCR of the TCR CDR3 used the HTBI primer set with the Qiagen OneStep RT-PCR kit. Most expanded thyroid clonotypes (frequency above 0.001) were also detected in blood, suggesting blood repertoires may reflect thyroid immune responses. A model built on a 13 V-J signature distinguished ophthalmopathy from stable hyperthyroidism, reaching 85% to 90% sensitivity and 81.08% specificity in cross-validation and 80%/75% in testing. In validation, the model predicted progression to ophthalmopathy a median of about 5.9 months before onset, with roughly 71% sensitivity and 72.22% specificity. TCR V-J signatures able to tell the groups apart were searched for in a discovery cohort of 90 to 100 patients, of whom around 42 had Graves' ophthalmopathy and roughly 58 had stable Graves' hyperthyroidism. Whether ophthalmopathy could be predicted prospectively was tested in an independent validation cohort made up of under 20 hyperthyroidism patients plus 17 patients who later progressed to ophthalmopathy. The 85 to 100 discovery patients were randomly split 7:3 into training and test sets. Thyroid tissue and blood T-cell repertoires from about six Graves' hyperthyroidism patients were also compared in the study. After blood sampling, hyperthyroidism patients were treated with methimazole at a starting dose of 30 mg daily, and ophthalmopathy patients were treated with high-dose intravenous methylprednisolone. Libraries were constructed in a second round of multiplex PCR, after which size selection and purification were performed. Paired-end sequencing of the libraries was performed with 100 bp reads on an Illumina HiSeq2000. SOAPnuke was used to process the raw data, with reads discarded if the reads contained adapters or uncalled bases, had a mean Phred below 15, or lacked an exact constant-primer or identifier match. High-quality paired reads were merged using COPE v1.2.5, and each unique nucleotide sequence was defined as a clonotype. MiTCR v1.1 was used to align clonotypes to the IMGT TRBV, TRBD and TRBJ reference segments. The analysis was restricted to V-J combinations with a frequency above 0.0001, which together covered just over 99% of the repertoires. The TCS score was defined as F50 (clonal expansion) divided by E x V (chaos), with BLOSUM62-based TCRdist calculated between CDR3 peptides within each V-J. Welch's t-statistics and random forest reduced roughly 530 V-J features to 13, which were used in a naive Bayes classifier (R e1071). No statistical method was used to set the sample size in advance, and investigators knew the group allocation. The paper describes TCR Vbeta CDR3 sequencing of 140 or so peripheral blood samples, made up of 43 ophthalmopathy patients, around 73 hyperthyroidism patients and 17 progressor patients.

The origin of this receptor is a man aged 40-49 years with Graves disease. Donor details come from another sample of the same person, matched by shared clones. This sample comprised peripheral blood mononuclear cells (PBMCs), obtained at new diagnosis, from a patient treated with antithyroid drugs. The chain was built from TRBV18 and TRBJ2-1, with TRBD1 identical over 9 junction bases. The CDR3 has the sequence CASSPPGQGRYNEQFF. The base sequence is TGTGCCAGCTCACCACCGGGACAGGGACGATACAATGAGCAGTTCTTC. The CDR3 plus the reference TRBV18 and TRBJ2-1 genes for the other parts give the full variable domain: NAGVMQNPRHLVRRRGQEARLRCSPMKGHSHVYWYRQLPEEGLKFMVYLQKENIIDESGMPKERFSAEFPKEGPSILRIQQVVRGDSAAYFCASSPPGQGRYNEQFFGPGTRLTVL.